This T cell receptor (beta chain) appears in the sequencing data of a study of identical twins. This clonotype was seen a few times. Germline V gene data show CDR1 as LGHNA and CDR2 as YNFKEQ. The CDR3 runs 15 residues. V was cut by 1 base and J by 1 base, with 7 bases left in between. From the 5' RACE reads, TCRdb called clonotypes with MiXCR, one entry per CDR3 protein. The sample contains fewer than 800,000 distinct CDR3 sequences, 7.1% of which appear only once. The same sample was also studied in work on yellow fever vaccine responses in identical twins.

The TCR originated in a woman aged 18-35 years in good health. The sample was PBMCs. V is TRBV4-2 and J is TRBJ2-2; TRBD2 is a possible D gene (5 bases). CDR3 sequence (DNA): TGTGCCAGCAGCCAAGGGGAGCAGAACACCGGGGAGCTGTTTTTT. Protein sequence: CASSQGEQNTGELFF.